This is a list of T cell receptor beta chains from one sample in a study of Ad26.COV2.S vaccination and SARS-CoV-2 variants. Clones were sequenced by immunoSEQ multiplex PCR, and TCRdb holds only the in-frame ones, with some missing. The top ten clones hold over 1.5% of a sample with over 450,000 clones, 89% of them seen once. The material was peripheral blood, obtained in a trial of Ad26.COV2.S vaccine versus placebo. Receptors originate from a person between 18 and 65 years old who received the Ad26.COV2.S COVID-19 vaccine or a placebo. Each CDR3 is given with its conserved first and last residue. The D gene is left open where the match is weak. Clone size, where shown, is once, few, many, or a class for clones that have expanded.

d_gene	v_gene	j_gene	abundance	CDR3nt	CDR3aa
.	TRBV4-2	TRBJ1-6	.	TGTGCCAGCAGCCAAGCGAGTCAGTCCCATTCACCCCTCCACTTT	CASSQASQSHSPLHF
.	TRBV6-2/TRBV6-3	TRBJ2-6	.	TGTGCCAGCAGTTCTCCTCATAGCTCTGGGGCCAACGTCCTGACTTTC	CASSSPHSSGANVLTF
.	TRBV5-4	TRBJ1-5	.	TGTGCCAGCAGCTTCGGGGGGCTAAATCAGCCCCAGCATTTT	CASSFGGLNQPQHF
TRBD1	TRBV5-5	TRBJ2-2	.	TGTGCCAGCAGCAGGGGACAGGCAACCGGGGAGCTGTTTTTT	CASSRGQATGELFF
.	TRBV27	TRBJ1-4	.	TGTGCCAGCAGTTTGATGGGGCCCTATAATGAAAAACTGTTTTTT	CASSLMGPYNEKLFF
TRBD2	TRBV30	TRBJ2-7	once	TGTGCCTGGAGAGTGGCGGGGGGGCCCTACGAGCAGTACTTC	CAWRVAGGPYEQYF
.	TRBV5-1	TRBJ2-7	.	TGCGCCAGCAGCACCGGACATGGACCTAAACCCTACGAGCAGTACTTC	CASSTGHGPKPYEQYF
TRBD2	TRBV7-3	TRBJ2-3	.	TGTGCCAGCAGCTTAGGGCTAGCGGCAGATACGCAGTATTTT	CASSLGLAADTQYF
.	TRBV7-9	TRBJ1-6	.	TGTGCCAGCAGCCACGGAGCCGGGGGGTCCTATAATTCACCCCTCCACTTT	CASSHGAGGSYNSPLHF
TRBD2	TRBV27	TRBJ2-1	once	TGTGCCAGCAGTTTTATAGCGGGGGGAAATGAGCAGTTCTTC	CASSFIAGGNEQFF
.	TRBV4-1	TRBJ1-2	.	TGCGCCAGCAGCCAAGAACCGGCGGGGGCGAGTGGCTACACCTTC	CASSQEPAGASGYTF
TRBD1	TRBV7-2	TRBJ1-2	.	TGTGCCAGCAGCTTAGCTCGTGTGGGGACAGGGGTGATTACCACCTTC	CASSLARVGTGVITTF
TRBD2	TRBV7-2	TRBJ2-7	few	TGTGCCAGCAGCTCACGCAGCCGGGGGGGTTCCTACGAGCAGTACTTC	CASSSRSRGGSYEQYF
.	TRBV7-6	TRBJ2-1	.	TGTGCCAGCAGCTTAGAATTCGGCGGGACCATCTACAATGAGCAGTTCTTC	CASSLEFGGTIYNEQFF
TRBD2	TRBV14	TRBJ2-1	.	TGTGCCAGCAGCCAAGATTGGCTAGCGGGCAATGAGCAGTTCTTC	CASSQDWLAGNEQFF
TRBD1	TRBV18	TRBJ2-7	.	TGTGCCAGCTCACCCCCTTCACAGGGGGCGCAGAACGAGCAGTACTTC	CASSPPSQGAQNEQYF
TRBD1	TRBV6-5	TRBJ1-6	.	TGTGCCAGCAGTTCAAGGACAGGGGATTCACCCCTCCACTTT	CASSSRTGDSPLHF